This TCR beta chain was sequenced for a study of chemoradiotherapy in HPV16-positive cancers. Study results and limitations: Only a couple of HPV16-positive patients supplied the functional HPV-specificity definition.

Repertoires were generated with immunoSEQ multiplex PCR, while TCRdb's copy carries only in-frame clones and drops some. The data show fewer than 25,000 clones, around nine tenths seen once. With respect to this clone: The target antigen is unknown.

The germline CDR1 and CDR2 sequences are MDHEN and SYDVKM. The CDR3 contains 15 residues. V was pared by 2 bases and J by 6 bases, with 5 bases of the junction left unmatched. V gene TRBV28 combines with J gene TRBJ2-7; 12 bases align to TRBD2. The starting material was blood, obtained from a patient who underwent chemoradiotherapy. The TCR originated in a human donor with HPV-associated anogenital cancer. In DNA form, the CDR3 reads TGTGCCAGCAGTTTAAGGGGACTAGCGGGCTCCGAGCAGTACTTC. As protein: CASSLRGLAGSEQYF.